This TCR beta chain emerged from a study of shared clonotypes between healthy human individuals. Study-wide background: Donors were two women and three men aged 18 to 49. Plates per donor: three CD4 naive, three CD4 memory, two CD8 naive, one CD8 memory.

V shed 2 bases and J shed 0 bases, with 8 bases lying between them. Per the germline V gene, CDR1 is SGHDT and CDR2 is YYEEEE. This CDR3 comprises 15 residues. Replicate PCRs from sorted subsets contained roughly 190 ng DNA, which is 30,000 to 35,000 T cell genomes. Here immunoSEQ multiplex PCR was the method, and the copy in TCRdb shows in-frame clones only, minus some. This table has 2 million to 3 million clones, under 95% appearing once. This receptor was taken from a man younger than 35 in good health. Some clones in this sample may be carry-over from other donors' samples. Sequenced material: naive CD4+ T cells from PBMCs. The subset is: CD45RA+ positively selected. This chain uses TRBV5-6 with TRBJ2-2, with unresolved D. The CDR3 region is CASSLLAPNTGELFF. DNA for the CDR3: TGTGCCAGCAGCTTATTAGCCCCGAACACCGGGGAGCTGTTTTTT. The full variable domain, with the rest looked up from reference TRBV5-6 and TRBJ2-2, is DAGVTQSPTHLIKTRGQQVTLRCSPKSGHDTVSWYQQALGQGPQFIFQYYEEEERQRGNFPDRFSGHQFPNYSSELNVNALLLGDSALYLCASSLLAPNTGELFFGEGSRLTVL.